The rows below give T cell receptor beta chains drawn from one sample of a study of memory CD4+ T cells and cytomegalovirus serostatus. The table came from immunoSEQ multiplex PCR; TCRdb's copy has only in-frame clones and leaves some out. The top ten clones hold about 2.5% of a sample with under 80,000 clones, roughly three quarters of them seen once. Sequencing was carried out using memory CD4+ T cells from blood. These receptors all stem from an adult in good health and CMV-seropositive. Both conserved end residues are part of each CDR3. D genes are given only for firm matches. The size entry is marked missing in some rows and otherwise reads once, few, many or a size class.

V	J	size	D	DNA	CDR3
TRBV7-2	TRBJ1-1	.	.	TGTGCCAGCACCTTCGGGTTGTTGGGCACTGAAGCTTTCTTT	CASTFGLLGTEAFF
TRBV5-1	TRBJ1-1	.	TRBD1	TGCGCCAGCAGCTTGGTATTTACAGGGGGCAAGAACACTGAAGCTTTCTTT	CASSLVFTGGKNTEAFF
TRBV10-1	TRBJ2-3	.	.	TGCGCCAGCCGGGACAGTGGGGCCGGGGGAGCGCAGTATTTT	CASRDSGAGGAQYF
TRBV5-6	TRBJ2-5	.	TRBD1	TGTGCCAGCAGCCGGCCGGGACAGGGTGAGACCCAGTACTTC	CASSRPGQGETQYF
TRBV15	TRBJ1-1	.	.	TGTGCCACCAGCAAGGGACTGGTGAACACTGAAGCTTTCTTT	CATSKGLVNTEAFF
TRBV7-2	TRBJ2-1	.	.	TGTGCCAGCAGCTTCCGAACAGCGGGTGAGCAGTTCTTC	CASSFRTAGEQFF
TRBV28	TRBJ2-7	.	TRBD1	TGTGCCAGCATGTGGGGGGGAGGGACAGGGGTCTACGAGCAGTACTTC	CASMWGGGTGVYEQYF
TRBV11-2	TRBJ2-3	once	TRBD2	TGTGCCAGCAGCTCCGGACTAGCGCGGAGGTATTTT	CASSSGLARRYF
TRBV6-5	TRBJ1-2	.	TRBD1	TGTGCCAGCAGGACAGGGTCTGCTGGGGCAAGGGGCTACACCTTC	CASRTGSAGARGYTF
TRBV6-1	TRBJ2-5	.	TRBD2	TGTGCCAGCAGTGCTGAGCGGGGGGGCCTTGAGACCCAGTACTTC	CASSAERGGLETQYF
TRBV5-1	TRBJ2-1	.	.	TGCGCCAGCAGCTTGGACATCTACAATGAGCAGTTCTTC	CASSLDIYNEQFF
TRBV28	TRBJ1-2	.	TRBD1	TGTGCCAGCAACCTGGGGACAGTCGATGGCTACACCTTC	CASNLGTVDGYTF
TRBV5-1	TRBJ1-6	.	.	TGCGCCAGCAGCTTGGAGGTTAATAGAAATAATTCACCCCTCCACTTT	CASSLEVNRNNSPLHF
TRBV6-1	TRBJ1-4	.	.	TGTGCCAGCAGTGAAAGAGCAGGGTCTAATGAAAAACTGTTTTTT	CASSERAGSNEKLFF
TRBV7-2	TRBJ1-2	once	.	TGTGCCAGCAGCTTAGGGGACGGCAGCTACACCTTC	CASSLGDGSYTF